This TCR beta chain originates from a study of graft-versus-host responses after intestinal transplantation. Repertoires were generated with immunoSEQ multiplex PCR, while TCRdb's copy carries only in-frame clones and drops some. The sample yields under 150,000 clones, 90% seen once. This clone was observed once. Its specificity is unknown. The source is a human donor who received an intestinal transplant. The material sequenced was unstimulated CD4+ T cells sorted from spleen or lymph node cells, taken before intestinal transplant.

CDR3 amino acids: CSARHYGYTF. The CDR3, as DNA: TGCAGTGCTAGACATTATGGCTACACCTTC. The chain joins TRBV20-1 to TRBJ1-2; D is ambiguous. This CDR3 is built from 10 residues. CDR1 is DFQATT, CDR2 SNEGSKA, per germline (reference sequence). V lost 2 bases to trimming and J lost 5 bases, with 3 bases between them.